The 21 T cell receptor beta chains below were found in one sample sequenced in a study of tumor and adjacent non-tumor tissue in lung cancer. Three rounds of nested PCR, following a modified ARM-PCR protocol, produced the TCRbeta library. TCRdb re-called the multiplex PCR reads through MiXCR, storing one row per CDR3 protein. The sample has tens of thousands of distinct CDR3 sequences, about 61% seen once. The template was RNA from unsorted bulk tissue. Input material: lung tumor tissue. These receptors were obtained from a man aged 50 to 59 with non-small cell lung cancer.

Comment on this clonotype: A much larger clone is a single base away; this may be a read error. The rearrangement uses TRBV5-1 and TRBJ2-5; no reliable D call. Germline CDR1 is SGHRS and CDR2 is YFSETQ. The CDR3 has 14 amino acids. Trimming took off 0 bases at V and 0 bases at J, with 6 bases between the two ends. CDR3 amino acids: CASSLEPNQETQYF. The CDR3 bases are TGCGCCAGCAGCTTGGAGCCCAACCAAGAGACCCAGTACTTC.

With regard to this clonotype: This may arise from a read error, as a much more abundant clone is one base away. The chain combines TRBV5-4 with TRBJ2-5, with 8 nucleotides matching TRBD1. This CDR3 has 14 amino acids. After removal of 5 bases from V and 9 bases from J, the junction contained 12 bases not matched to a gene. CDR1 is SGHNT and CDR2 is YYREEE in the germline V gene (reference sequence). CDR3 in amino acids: CASRLDRDLKPQYF. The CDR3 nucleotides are TGTGCCAGCAGACTGGACAGGGACCTTAAGCCCCAGTACTTC.

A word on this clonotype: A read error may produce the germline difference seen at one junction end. The CDR3, as DNA: TGTGCTATCAGTGAGTCAGGTAGGGGCTTGAACATTGAAGCTTTCTTT. This codes for CAISESGRGLNIEAFF. V and J are TRBV10-3 and TRBJ1-1; a possible D gene is TRBD1 (5 bases). The CDR3 is 16 residues long. The germline CDR1 and CDR2 sequences are ENHRY and SYGVKD.

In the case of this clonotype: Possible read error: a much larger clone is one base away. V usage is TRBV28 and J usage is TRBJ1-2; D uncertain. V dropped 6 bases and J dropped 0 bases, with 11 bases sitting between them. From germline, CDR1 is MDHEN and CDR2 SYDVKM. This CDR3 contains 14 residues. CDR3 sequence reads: CASSNGLANYGYTF. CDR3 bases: TGTGCCAGCAGCAATGGATTAGCTAACTATGGCTACACCTTC.

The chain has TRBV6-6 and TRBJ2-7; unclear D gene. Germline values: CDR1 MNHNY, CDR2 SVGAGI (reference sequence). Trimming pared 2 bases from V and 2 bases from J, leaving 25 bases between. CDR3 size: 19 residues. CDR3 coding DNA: TGTGCCAGCAGTTACGAAAGCTTAAAAAAGCCACTGGCCACCTACGAGCAGTACTTC. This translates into CASSYESLKKPLATYEQYF.

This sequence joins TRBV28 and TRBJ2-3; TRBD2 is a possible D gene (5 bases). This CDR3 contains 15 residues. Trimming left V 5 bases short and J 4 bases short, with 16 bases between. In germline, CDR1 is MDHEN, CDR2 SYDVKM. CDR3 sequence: CASSPLGGPPDTQYF. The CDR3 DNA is TGTGCCAGCAGTCCTCTAGGCGGGCCCCCAGATACGCAGTATTTT. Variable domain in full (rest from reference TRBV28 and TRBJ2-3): DVKVTQSSRYLVKRTGEKVFLECVQDMDHENMFWYRQDPGLGLRLIYFSYDVKMKEKGDIPEGYSVSREKKERFSLILESASTNQTSMYLCASSPLGGPPDTQYFGPGTRLTVL.

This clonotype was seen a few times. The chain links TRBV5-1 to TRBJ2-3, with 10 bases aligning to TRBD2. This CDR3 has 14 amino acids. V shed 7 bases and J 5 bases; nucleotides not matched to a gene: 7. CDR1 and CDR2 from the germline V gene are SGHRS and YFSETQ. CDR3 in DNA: TGCGCCAGCGGGAGCGGGGGGGCCGAAGATACGCAGTATTTT. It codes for CASGSGGAEDTQYF.

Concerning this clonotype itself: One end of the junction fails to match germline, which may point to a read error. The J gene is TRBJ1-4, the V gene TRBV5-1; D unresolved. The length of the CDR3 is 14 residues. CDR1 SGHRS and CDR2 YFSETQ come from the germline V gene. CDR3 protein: CASSALTTYEKLFF. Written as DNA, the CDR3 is TGCGCCAGCAGCGCCTTGACAACTTATGAAAAACTGTTTTTT.

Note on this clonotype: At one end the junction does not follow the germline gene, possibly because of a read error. Here the CDR3 reads CASSPRGGSADEHFF. CDR3 in DNA: TGTGCCAGCAGTCCTAGAGGTGGGAGCGCCGATGAGCACTTCTTC. This chain links TRBV12-3 or TRBV12-4 with TRBJ2-1; tentatively, D is TRBD2 (5 bases). The CDR3 sequence is 15 residues long.

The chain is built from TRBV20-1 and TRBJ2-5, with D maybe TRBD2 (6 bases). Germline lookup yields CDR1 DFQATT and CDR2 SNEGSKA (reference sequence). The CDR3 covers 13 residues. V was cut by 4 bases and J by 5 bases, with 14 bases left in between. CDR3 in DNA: TGCAGTGCTACAGCGGGCCGCCGGGAGACCCAGTACTTC. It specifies CSATAGRRETQYF.

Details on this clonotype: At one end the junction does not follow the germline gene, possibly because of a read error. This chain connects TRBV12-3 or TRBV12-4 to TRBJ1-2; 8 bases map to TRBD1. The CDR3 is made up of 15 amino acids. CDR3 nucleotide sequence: TGTGCCAGCAGCAAGACAGGGGCGTCTAACTATGGCTACATCTTC. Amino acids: CASSKTGASNYGYIF.

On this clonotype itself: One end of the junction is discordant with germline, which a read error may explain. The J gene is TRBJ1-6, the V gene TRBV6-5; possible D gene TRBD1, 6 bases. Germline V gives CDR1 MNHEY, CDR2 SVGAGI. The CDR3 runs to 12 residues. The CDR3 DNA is TGTGCCAGCGTGGTCAGGGGTTCACCCCTCCGCTTT. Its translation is CASVVRGSPLRF.

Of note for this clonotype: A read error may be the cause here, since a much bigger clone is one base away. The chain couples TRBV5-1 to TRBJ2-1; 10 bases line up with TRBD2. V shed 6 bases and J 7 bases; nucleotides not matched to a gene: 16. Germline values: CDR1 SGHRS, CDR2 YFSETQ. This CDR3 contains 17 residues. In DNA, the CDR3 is TGCGCCAGCAACTTAGCAGCGGGAGGGCCGTTGGGAAATGAGCAGTTCTTC. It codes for CASNLAAGGPLGNEQFF.

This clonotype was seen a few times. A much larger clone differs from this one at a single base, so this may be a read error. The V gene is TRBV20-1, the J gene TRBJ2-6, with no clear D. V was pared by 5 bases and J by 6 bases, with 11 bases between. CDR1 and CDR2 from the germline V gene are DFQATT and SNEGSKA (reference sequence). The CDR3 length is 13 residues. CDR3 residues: CSAWIPEANVLTF. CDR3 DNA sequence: TGCAGTGCTTGGATTCCCGAGGCCAACGTCCTGACTTTC.

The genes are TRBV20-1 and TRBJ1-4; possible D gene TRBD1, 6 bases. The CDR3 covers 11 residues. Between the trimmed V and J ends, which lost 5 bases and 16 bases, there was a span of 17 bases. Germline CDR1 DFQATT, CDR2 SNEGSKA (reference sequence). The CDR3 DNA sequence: TGCAGTGCTTGGGGGGCAGCCTCGCCGTTTTTT. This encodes CSAWGAASPFF.

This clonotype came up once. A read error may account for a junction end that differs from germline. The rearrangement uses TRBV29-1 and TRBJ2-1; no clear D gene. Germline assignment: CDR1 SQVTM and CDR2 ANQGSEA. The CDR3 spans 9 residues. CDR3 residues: CSVDNEHFF. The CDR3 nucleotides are TGCAGTGTTGACAATGAGCACTTCTTC.

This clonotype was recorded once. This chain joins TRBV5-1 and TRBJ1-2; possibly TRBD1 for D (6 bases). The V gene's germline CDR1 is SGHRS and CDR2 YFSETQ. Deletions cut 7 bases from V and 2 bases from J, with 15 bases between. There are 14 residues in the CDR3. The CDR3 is CASSAGTPNYGYTF. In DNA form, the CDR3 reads TGCGCCAGCTCCGCCGGGACACCGAACTATGGCTACACCTTC. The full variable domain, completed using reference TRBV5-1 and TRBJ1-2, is KAGVTQTPRYLIKTRGQQVTLSCSPISGHRSVSWYQQTPGQGLQFLFEYFSETQRNKGNFPGRFSGRQFSNSRSEMNVSTLELGDSALYLCASSAGTPNYGYTFGSGTRLTVV.

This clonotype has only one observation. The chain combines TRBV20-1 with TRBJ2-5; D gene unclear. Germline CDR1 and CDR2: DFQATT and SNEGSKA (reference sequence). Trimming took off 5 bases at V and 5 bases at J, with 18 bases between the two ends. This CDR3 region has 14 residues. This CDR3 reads CSAGGDAVSETQYF. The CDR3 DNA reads TGCAGTGCTGGTGGGGATGCCGTCAGTGAGACCCAGTACTTC.

The chain's CDR3 is CASSVGYRGKYNEQFF. The CDR3 DNA sequence: TGTGCCAGCAGCGTAGGGTACAGGGGGAAATACAATGAGCAGTTCTTC. The chain links TRBV9 to TRBJ2-1, with 8 bases lining up with TRBD1. Per germline, CDR1 SGDLS and CDR2 YYNGEE. This CDR3 has 16 residues. V dropped 0 bases and J dropped 4; count of bases not matched to a gene: 6.

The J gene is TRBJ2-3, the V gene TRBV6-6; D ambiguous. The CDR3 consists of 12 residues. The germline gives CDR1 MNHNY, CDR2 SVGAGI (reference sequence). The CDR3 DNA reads TGTACCAACAGTTACTCGACAGATACGCAGTATTTT. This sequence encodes CTNSYSTDTQYF.

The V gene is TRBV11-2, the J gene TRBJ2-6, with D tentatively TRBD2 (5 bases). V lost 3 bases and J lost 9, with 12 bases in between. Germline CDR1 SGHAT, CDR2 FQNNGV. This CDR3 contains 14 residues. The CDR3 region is CASSLQGGGNVLTF. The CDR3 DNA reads TGTGCCAGCAGCTTGCAAGGTGGAGGCAACGTCCTGACTTTC.